The 30 T cell receptor beta chains listed next were all sequenced from one sample in a study of OX40 agonist ivuxolimab in advanced cancers. Repertoires were generated with immunoSEQ multiplex PCR, while TCRdb's copy carries only in-frame clones and drops some. The sample has about 91,000 clones, approximately 87% seen once. The sequences come from CD4+ or CD8+ T cells sorted from blood, collected in a trial of the OX40 agonist ivuxolimab. These receptors all come from an adult with an advanced solid tumor such as melanoma, head and neck, liver or kidney cancer.

The rearrangement uses TRBV7-9 and TRBJ1-1; D unclear. CDR1 is SEHNR, CDR2 FQNEAQ, per germline (reference sequence). CDR3 size: 16 residues. V was cut by 8 bases and J by 1 base, with 20 bases left in between. CDR3 DNA sequence: TGTGCCAGCCTGCTGAGGCAATCGAGGACGAACACTGAAGCTTTCTTT. It codes for CASLLRQSRTNTEAFF.

The gene calls are TRBV6-1 and TRBJ1-5; no reliable D call. The CDR3 runs 19 residues. CDR1 is MNHNS and CDR2 is SASEGT in the germline V gene. Trimming cost V 3 bases and J 4 bases, with 25 bases left between them. The CDR3 region has the DNA TGTGCCAGCAGTGATGTAGGCTTAAGGTCAGGCCGTAGAAATCAGCCCCAGCATTTT. This encodes CASSDVGLRSGRRNQPQHF.

V gene TRBV19 combines with J gene TRBJ2-7; 7 bases align to TRBD1. V trimming: 4 bases; J trimming: 4 bases; junction bases outside the gene matches: 13. Germline values: CDR1 LNHDA, CDR2 SQIVND (reference sequence). This CDR3 has 16 amino acids. The CDR3 DNA reads as TGTGCCAGTAGTACAACTCTCCGACCGGGACAGTACGAGCAGTACTTC. Translated, it gives CASSTTLRPGQYEQYF.

The rearrangement joins TRBV15 to TRBJ1-1; maybe TRBD1 (6 bases). The CDR3 totals 14 residues. Germline loops: CDR1 LNHNV, CDR2 YYDKDF (reference sequence). Trimming removed 0 bases from V and 7 bases from J, with 12 bases in between. The chain's CDR3 is CATSRDQGGYEAFF. CDR3 DNA: TGTGCCACCAGCAGAGATCAAGGGGGGTATGAAGCTTTCTTT.

The chain couples TRBV5-6 to TRBJ2-6, with 14 bases fitting TRBD2. This CDR3 spans 19 amino acids. CDR1 is SGHDT, CDR2 YYEEEE, per germline. V shed 4 bases and J 0 bases; nucleotides not matched to a gene: 6. DNA of the CDR3: TGTGCCAGCAGCCAGGGACTAGCGGGAGAGAACTCTGGGGCCAACGTCCTGACTTTC. Encoded protein: CASSQGLAGENSGANVLTF. The complete variable domain, with remaining parts taken from reference TRBV5-6 and TRBJ2-6, reads DAGVTQSPTHLIKTRGQQVTLRCSPKSGHDTVSWYQQALGQGPQFIFQYYEEEERQRGNFPDRFSGHQFPNYSSELNVNALLLGDSALYLCASSQGLAGENSGANVLTFGAGSRLTVL.

The rearrangement uses TRBV7-2 and TRBJ2-3; 12 bases are shared with TRBD2. The trim removed 3 bases at V and 3 bases at J, leaving 10 bases unmatched. CDR3 size: 18 residues. From germline, CDR1 is SGHTA and CDR2 FQGNSA. CDR3 loop: CASSFTTTGLAGTDTQYF. CDR3 DNA: TGTGCCAGCAGCTTCACGACGACGGGACTAGCGGGTACAGATACGCAGTATTTT. Based on the CDR3 plus reference TRBV7-2 and TRBJ2-3, the full variable domain is GAGVSQSPSNKVTEKGKDVELRCDPISGHTALYWYRQSLGQGLEFLIYFQGNSAPDKSGLPSDRFSAERTGGSVSTLTIQRTQQEDSAVYLCASSFTTTGLAGTDTQYFGPGTRLTVL.

This clone occurred once. The rearrangement links TRBV19 to TRBJ1-1; 10 bases match TRBD1. The CDR3 loop spans 16 amino acids. V gave up 3 bases and J gave up 1 base; unmatched junction bases: 5. Looked up from germline, CDR1 is LNHDA and CDR2 is SQIVND (reference sequence). In DNA form, the CDR3 reads TGTGCCAGTAGTATCCGGGGACAGGGGAAGAACACTGAAGCTTTCTTT. Translated, it gives CASSIRGQGKNTEAFF.

This CDR3 reads CASRQTGASYNEQFF. CDR3 DNA sequence: TGTGCCAGCAGGCAGACAGGGGCCTCCTACAATGAGCAGTTCTTC. V gene TRBV11-2 combines with J gene TRBJ2-1; 8 bases align to TRBD1. Losses at the gene ends were 6 bases for V and 0 bases for J; bases not matched to a gene: 4. The V gene's germline CDR1 is SGHAT and CDR2 FQNNGV. The CDR3 runs to 15 residues.

The gene calls are TRBV11-3 and TRBJ1-2; tentative D call: TRBD1 (5 bases). V gave up 1 base and J gave up 1 base, with 13 bases separating them. CDR1 and CDR2 (germline): SGHNT, YENEEA. CDR3 length: 16 residues. This CDR3 reads CASSLVRTLYNYGYTF. In nucleotides, the CDR3 is TGTGCCAGCAGCTTAGTCCGGACACTCTATAACTATGGCTACACCTTC.

Notes on this clone: This may come from a read error, since a much larger clone is one base off. This sample includes further DNA sequences coding for the same CDR3. The chain uses TRBV11-3 and TRBJ2-5; D gene unclear. Germline-derived CDR1 and CDR2 are SGHNT and YENEEA. This CDR3 spans 11 amino acids. Deletions cut 3 bases from V and 4 bases from J, with 3 bases between. CDR3: CASSLLETQYF. The CDR3 DNA sequence: TGTGCCAGCAGCTTGCTAGAGACCCAGTACTTC.

To note about this clone: Within the sample, other DNA sequences also encode this same CDR3. This chain connects TRBV28 to TRBJ2-7; D is unclear. The CDR3 runs to 12 residues. Trimming took 2 bases from V and 2 from J, leaving 4 bases between them. The germline V gene has CDR1 MDHEN and CDR2 SYDVKM. CDR3 in amino acids: CASSLLTYEQYF. CDR3 sequence (DNA): TGTGCCAGCAGTTTACTGACCTACGAGCAGTACTTC. The complete variable domain, with remaining parts taken from reference TRBV28 and TRBJ2-7, reads DVKVTQSSRYLVKRTGEKVFLECVQDMDHENMFWYRQDPGLGLRLIYFSYDVKMKEKGDIPEGYSVSREKKERFSLILESASTNQTSMYLCASSLLTYEQYFGPGTRLTVT.

The chain uses TRBV18 and TRBJ1-1; tentatively, D is TRBD1 (5 bases). Deletions cut 4 bases from V and 1 base from J, with 13 bases between. This CDR3 comprises 15 residues. Germline CDR1 KGHSH, CDR2 LQKENI. The CDR3 DNA is TGTGCCAGCTCACGGTCCGGGACGGAGAACACTGAAGCTTTCTTT. It translates to CASSRSGTENTEAFF.

The CDR3 region is CASDQAVGGAFF. The CDR3, as DNA: TGTGCCAGCGATCAAGCCGTCGGGGGAGCTTTCTTT. The chain links TRBV28 to TRBJ1-1; D perhaps matches TRBD1 (5 bases). In germline, CDR1 is MDHEN, CDR2 SYDVKM. V lost 8 bases and J 10 bases, leaving 17 bases between the germline ends. The length of the CDR3 is 12 residues.

V gene TRBV9 combines with J gene TRBJ1-2; 7 bases agree with TRBD1. This CDR3 is 14 amino acids long. The J segment lost 4 bases and the V segment lost 3 bases, leaving 6 bases of the junction unmatched. Germline CDR1 reads SGDLS; CDR2 reads YYNGEE. This CDR3 is CASSGGGGGYGYTF. CDR3 in DNA: TGTGCCAGCAGCGGGGGAGGGGGCGGCTATGGCTACACCTTC.

The chain joins TRBV19 to TRBJ2-5; D is perhaps TRBD2 (5 bases). CDR1 and CDR2 from the germline V gene are LNHDA and SQIVND (reference sequence). The CDR3 has 14 amino acids. V shed 4 bases and J shed 2 bases, with 11 bases lying between them. In DNA form, the CDR3 reads TGTGCCAGTAGTACCCCCGGACTTCAAGAGACCCAGTACTTC. Translation: CASSTPGLQETQYF.

The chain employs TRBV18 and TRBJ1-5, with 7 nucleotides matching TRBD1. Trimming removed 5 bases from V and 7 bases from J; junction bases left unmatched: 8. CDR3 length: 14 residues. Germline CDR1 and CDR2: KGHSH and LQKENI. CDR3 in DNA: TGTGCCAGCTCATTCGACAGGGTGGGGCAGCCCCAGCATTTT. This gives the protein CASSFDRVGQPQHF.

The V gene is TRBV23-1, the J gene TRBJ1-1; D gene uncertain. TRBV23-1 is treated as an ORF (open reading frame) with a function not yet certain. Trimming left V 2 bases short and J 0 bases short, with 16 bases between. This CDR3 region has 17 residues. Written as DNA, the CDR3 is TGCGCCAGCAGTCAACCCGACACCAACCTCATGAACACTGAAGCTTTCTTT. Protein sequence: CASSQPDTNLMNTEAFF.

The CDR3 DNA follows: TGTGCCAGCAGCTTAGATTGGTCGCCCAGTCAGCCCCAGCATTTT. This codes for CASSLDWSPSQPQHF. The V gene is TRBV11-2, the J gene TRBJ1-5; unclear D gene. This CDR3 is built from 15 residues. Germline V lookup: CDR1 SGHAT, CDR2 FQNNGV. The germline V and J ends were trimmed by 0 bases and 6 bases, with 12 bases remaining between them.

The rearrangement uses TRBV5-1 and TRBJ2-2; 16 bases are shared with TRBD2. V trimming: 3 bases; J trimming: 5 bases; junction bases outside the gene matches: 7. Per germline, CDR1 SGHRS and CDR2 YFSETQ. CDR3 length: 18 residues. This CDR3 is CASSSGLAGGPGTGELFF. CDR3 sequence (DNA): TGCGCCAGCAGCTCGGGACTAGCGGGAGGGCCAGGAACCGGGGAGCTGTTTTTT.

The chain recombines TRBV6-1 with TRBJ2-7; D is undetermined. Germline V gene lookup returns CDR1 MNHNS and CDR2 SASEGT. The CDR3 is 11 amino acids. Deletions cut 7 bases from V and 4 bases from J, with 8 bases between. For the CDR3, the DNA is TGTGCCAGCATCATGACTTACGAGCAGTACTTC. This translates into CASIMTYEQYF.

The rearrangement joins TRBV5-1 to TRBJ2-1; possible D gene TRBD1, 6 bases. Germline CDR1 SGHRS, CDR2 YFSETQ. With 4 bases removed from V and 1 base from J, the gap between germline ends came to 9 bases. There are 14 residues in the CDR3. CDR3 amino acids: CASSGGQSYNEQFF. CDR3 in DNA: TGCGCCAGCAGCGGCGGACAGTCCTACAATGAGCAGTTCTTC.

CDR3 in DNA: TGTGCCAGCAGGGGTTGGGGGCAGAAAGAGACCCAGTACTTC. It codes for CASRGWGQKETQYF. This chain connects TRBV27 to TRBJ2-5; D is perhaps TRBD1 (6 bases). V shed 6 bases and J shed 3 bases, with 14 bases lying between them. Germline V gene sequence: CDR1 MNHEY, CDR2 SMNVEV (reference sequence). The CDR3 covers 14 residues.

This sequence joins TRBV4-1 and TRBJ2-3; a weak D match, TRBD2 (6 bases). The germline V gene encodes CDR1 MGHRA and CDR2 YSYEKL. The CDR3 runs to 18 residues. With 0 bases removed from V and 0 bases from J, the gap between germline ends came to 16 bases. CDR3 sequence reads: CASSQDGRGGLSTDTQYF. In nucleotides, the CDR3 is TGCGCCAGCAGCCAAGATGGCCGTGGGGGACTTAGCACAGATACGCAGTATTTT.

To note about this clone: Its ends do not fully match the called genes, so a read error is possible. V and J are TRBV7-7 and TRBJ2-1; no firm D call. CDR3 size: 14 residues. The germline V gene encodes CDR1 SSHAT and CDR2 FNYEAQ (reference sequence). The CDR3 DNA reads TGTGCTAGCAGCTCCGAGGCCTCCTACAATGAGCAGTTCTTC. Protein: CASSSEASYNEQFF. The entire variable domain, with the rest obtained from reference TRBV7-7 and TRBJ2-1, is as follows: GAGVSQSPRYKVTKRGQDVTLRCDPISSHATLYWYQQALGQGPEFLTYFNYEAQPDKSGLPSDRFSAERPEGSISTLTIQRTEQRDSAMYRCASSSEASYNEQFFGPGTRLTVL.

The chain couples TRBV5-8 to TRBJ1-6; D is unresolved. The CDR3 extends over 15 amino acids. Germline V gene lookup returns CDR1 SGHTS and CDR2 YDEGEE. V was clipped by 2 bases and J by 3 bases, with 9 bases between them. CDR3 sequence: CASSLGRLYNSPLHF. CDR3 sequence (DNA): TGTGCCAGCAGCTTAGGGAGACTCTATAATTCACCCCTCCACTTT.

The V call is TRBV28, the J call TRBJ1-3, with D uncertain. The ends were cut back, 1 base at V and 4 bases at J, with 5 bases in the middle. Germline CDR1 MDHEN, CDR2 SYDVKM. The CDR3 extends over 13 amino acids. CDR3 DNA: TGTGCCAGCAGTTTATTCGCCGGAAACACCATATATTTT. Translated, it gives CASSLFAGNTIYF.

The chain recombines TRBV11-3 with TRBJ2-3; D call uncertain. V was cut by 6 bases and J by 6 bases, with 16 bases left in between. The CDR3 extends over 14 amino acids. The germline CDR1 and CDR2 sequences are SGHNT and YENEEA. CDR3 sequence: CASSPIPLADTQYF. The CDR3 bases are TGTGCCAGCAGTCCTATCCCACTCGCGGATACGCAGTATTTT.

The chain carries TRBV6-1 and TRBJ2-3; D possibly corresponds to TRBD1 (6 bases). This CDR3 is 14 amino acids long. Germline lookup yields CDR1 MNHNS and CDR2 SASEGT. V was trimmed by 2 bases and J by 3 bases, leaving 9 bases between them. CDR3 coding DNA: TGTGCCAGCAGTGAAAGTCAGGGGACAGATACGCAGTATTTT. This translates into CASSESQGTDTQYF.

The chain links TRBV15 to TRBJ2-2, with D unclear. Germline loops: CDR1 LNHNV, CDR2 YYDKDF (reference sequence). V lost 0 bases and J 6 bases, leaving 5 bases between the germline ends. This CDR3 is 13 amino acids long. CDR3 sequence: CATSRDPAGELFF. The CDR3 region has the DNA TGTGCCACCAGCAGAGATCCGGCCGGGGAGCTGTTTTTT. The full variable domain, its missing parts supplied by reference TRBV15 and TRBJ2-2, is DAMVIQNPRYQVTQFGKPVTLSCSQTLNHNVMYWYQQKSSQAPKLLFHYYDKDFNNEADTPDNFQSRRPNTSFCFLDIRSPGLGDTAMYLCATSRDPAGELFFGEGSRLTVL.

The chain joins TRBV6-5 to TRBJ1-4; the D is unclear. CDR3 length: 15 amino acids. Trimming shortened V by 0 bases and J by 8 bases, and 13 bases separated the two germline ends. Germline CDR1 and CDR2: MNHEY and SVGAGI. The chain's CDR3 is CASSYSPRTGEKLFF. CDR3 nucleotides: TGTGCCAGCAGTTACTCACCCAGGACGGGGGAAAAACTGTTTTTT.